This TCR beta chain derives from a study of T-cell reconstitution after alpha-beta-depleted transplantation in children. Unique molecular identifiers were incorporated into the prepared TCRbeta library. A single record per CDR3 protein comes from TCRdb applying MiXCR to the PCR reads. The top ten clones hold around 2.4% of a sample with some 70,000 distinct CDR3 sequences, 7% to 8% of them seen once. Trimming left V 5 bases short and J 3 bases short, with 11 bases between. The germline V gene encodes CDR1 SGHTA and CDR2 FQGNSA. This CDR3 has 13 amino acids. This material consisted of PBMCs from the stem cell graft donor, taken from the stem cell graft. The chain links TRBV7-2 to TRBJ2-7, with D tentatively TRBD2 (5 bases). The TCR was taken from a human donor who donated a stem cell graft to a child with acute lymphoblastic leukemia. CDR3 DNA sequence: TGTGCCAGCAGCCCCGACCGGGGCTACGAGCAGTACTTC. Its protein is CASSPDRGYEQYF.